This TCR beta chain was sequenced for a study of a mutant IDH1 vaccine in newly diagnosed glioma. As for the study in general: Vaccination followed radiotherapy alone by 4-6 weeks, or accompanied temozolomide cycles. Most had both radiotherapy and temozolomide beforehand; others had only one. Study-wide results and limits: Vaccine-induced responses were seen in less than 95% of patients, spanning several MHC alleles.

CDR1 and CDR2 from the germline V gene are SGHTA and FQGNSA. This CDR3 is 15 amino acids long. Germline trimming cut 2 bases from V and 2 bases from J; bases unmatched to any gene: 3. Points on this clone: What it binds is not known.

Some clones are missing from TCRdb's copy, which holds only in-frame ones; the method was immunoSEQ multiplex PCR. Among roughly 49,000 clones listed, approximately 92% were seen once. Time point indicated: week 35, safety follow-up. A 20-mer mutant IDH1 peptide at 300 ug was injected subcutaneously with topical imiquimod. Eight vaccinations reached patients in weeks 1, 3, 5, 7, 11, 15, 19 and 23. This chain joins TRBV7-2 and TRBJ2-7; TRBD2 matches at 10 bases. This sample comprised PBMCs, obtained from a glioma patient whose treatment included an IDH1 peptide vaccine. The TCR originated in a man aged 45-65 years with glioma. This CDR3 is CASSLSLAGAYEQYF. For the CDR3, the DNA is TGTGCCAGCAGCTTATCCCTAGCGGGGGCCTACGAGCAGTACTTC.